The T cell receptor beta chain described here comes from a study of monozygotic twins with inflammatory bowel disease. Reanalyzing the 5' RACE reads, TCRdb keeps one entry per CDR3 protein, without DNA. The data show 400,000 or so distinct CDR3 sequences, and the top ten clones hold about 2.2%. CDR3 size: 15 residues. The V gene's germline CDR1 is SEHNR and CDR2 FQNEAQ (reference sequence). The sequence was collected from a human donor with ulcerative colitis or Crohn's disease, or a healthy co-twin of an affected twin (not recorded which). The chain joins TRBV7-9 to TRBJ2-7. Sequenced material: blood. The CDR3 loop reads CASSLRPGTSYEQYF.